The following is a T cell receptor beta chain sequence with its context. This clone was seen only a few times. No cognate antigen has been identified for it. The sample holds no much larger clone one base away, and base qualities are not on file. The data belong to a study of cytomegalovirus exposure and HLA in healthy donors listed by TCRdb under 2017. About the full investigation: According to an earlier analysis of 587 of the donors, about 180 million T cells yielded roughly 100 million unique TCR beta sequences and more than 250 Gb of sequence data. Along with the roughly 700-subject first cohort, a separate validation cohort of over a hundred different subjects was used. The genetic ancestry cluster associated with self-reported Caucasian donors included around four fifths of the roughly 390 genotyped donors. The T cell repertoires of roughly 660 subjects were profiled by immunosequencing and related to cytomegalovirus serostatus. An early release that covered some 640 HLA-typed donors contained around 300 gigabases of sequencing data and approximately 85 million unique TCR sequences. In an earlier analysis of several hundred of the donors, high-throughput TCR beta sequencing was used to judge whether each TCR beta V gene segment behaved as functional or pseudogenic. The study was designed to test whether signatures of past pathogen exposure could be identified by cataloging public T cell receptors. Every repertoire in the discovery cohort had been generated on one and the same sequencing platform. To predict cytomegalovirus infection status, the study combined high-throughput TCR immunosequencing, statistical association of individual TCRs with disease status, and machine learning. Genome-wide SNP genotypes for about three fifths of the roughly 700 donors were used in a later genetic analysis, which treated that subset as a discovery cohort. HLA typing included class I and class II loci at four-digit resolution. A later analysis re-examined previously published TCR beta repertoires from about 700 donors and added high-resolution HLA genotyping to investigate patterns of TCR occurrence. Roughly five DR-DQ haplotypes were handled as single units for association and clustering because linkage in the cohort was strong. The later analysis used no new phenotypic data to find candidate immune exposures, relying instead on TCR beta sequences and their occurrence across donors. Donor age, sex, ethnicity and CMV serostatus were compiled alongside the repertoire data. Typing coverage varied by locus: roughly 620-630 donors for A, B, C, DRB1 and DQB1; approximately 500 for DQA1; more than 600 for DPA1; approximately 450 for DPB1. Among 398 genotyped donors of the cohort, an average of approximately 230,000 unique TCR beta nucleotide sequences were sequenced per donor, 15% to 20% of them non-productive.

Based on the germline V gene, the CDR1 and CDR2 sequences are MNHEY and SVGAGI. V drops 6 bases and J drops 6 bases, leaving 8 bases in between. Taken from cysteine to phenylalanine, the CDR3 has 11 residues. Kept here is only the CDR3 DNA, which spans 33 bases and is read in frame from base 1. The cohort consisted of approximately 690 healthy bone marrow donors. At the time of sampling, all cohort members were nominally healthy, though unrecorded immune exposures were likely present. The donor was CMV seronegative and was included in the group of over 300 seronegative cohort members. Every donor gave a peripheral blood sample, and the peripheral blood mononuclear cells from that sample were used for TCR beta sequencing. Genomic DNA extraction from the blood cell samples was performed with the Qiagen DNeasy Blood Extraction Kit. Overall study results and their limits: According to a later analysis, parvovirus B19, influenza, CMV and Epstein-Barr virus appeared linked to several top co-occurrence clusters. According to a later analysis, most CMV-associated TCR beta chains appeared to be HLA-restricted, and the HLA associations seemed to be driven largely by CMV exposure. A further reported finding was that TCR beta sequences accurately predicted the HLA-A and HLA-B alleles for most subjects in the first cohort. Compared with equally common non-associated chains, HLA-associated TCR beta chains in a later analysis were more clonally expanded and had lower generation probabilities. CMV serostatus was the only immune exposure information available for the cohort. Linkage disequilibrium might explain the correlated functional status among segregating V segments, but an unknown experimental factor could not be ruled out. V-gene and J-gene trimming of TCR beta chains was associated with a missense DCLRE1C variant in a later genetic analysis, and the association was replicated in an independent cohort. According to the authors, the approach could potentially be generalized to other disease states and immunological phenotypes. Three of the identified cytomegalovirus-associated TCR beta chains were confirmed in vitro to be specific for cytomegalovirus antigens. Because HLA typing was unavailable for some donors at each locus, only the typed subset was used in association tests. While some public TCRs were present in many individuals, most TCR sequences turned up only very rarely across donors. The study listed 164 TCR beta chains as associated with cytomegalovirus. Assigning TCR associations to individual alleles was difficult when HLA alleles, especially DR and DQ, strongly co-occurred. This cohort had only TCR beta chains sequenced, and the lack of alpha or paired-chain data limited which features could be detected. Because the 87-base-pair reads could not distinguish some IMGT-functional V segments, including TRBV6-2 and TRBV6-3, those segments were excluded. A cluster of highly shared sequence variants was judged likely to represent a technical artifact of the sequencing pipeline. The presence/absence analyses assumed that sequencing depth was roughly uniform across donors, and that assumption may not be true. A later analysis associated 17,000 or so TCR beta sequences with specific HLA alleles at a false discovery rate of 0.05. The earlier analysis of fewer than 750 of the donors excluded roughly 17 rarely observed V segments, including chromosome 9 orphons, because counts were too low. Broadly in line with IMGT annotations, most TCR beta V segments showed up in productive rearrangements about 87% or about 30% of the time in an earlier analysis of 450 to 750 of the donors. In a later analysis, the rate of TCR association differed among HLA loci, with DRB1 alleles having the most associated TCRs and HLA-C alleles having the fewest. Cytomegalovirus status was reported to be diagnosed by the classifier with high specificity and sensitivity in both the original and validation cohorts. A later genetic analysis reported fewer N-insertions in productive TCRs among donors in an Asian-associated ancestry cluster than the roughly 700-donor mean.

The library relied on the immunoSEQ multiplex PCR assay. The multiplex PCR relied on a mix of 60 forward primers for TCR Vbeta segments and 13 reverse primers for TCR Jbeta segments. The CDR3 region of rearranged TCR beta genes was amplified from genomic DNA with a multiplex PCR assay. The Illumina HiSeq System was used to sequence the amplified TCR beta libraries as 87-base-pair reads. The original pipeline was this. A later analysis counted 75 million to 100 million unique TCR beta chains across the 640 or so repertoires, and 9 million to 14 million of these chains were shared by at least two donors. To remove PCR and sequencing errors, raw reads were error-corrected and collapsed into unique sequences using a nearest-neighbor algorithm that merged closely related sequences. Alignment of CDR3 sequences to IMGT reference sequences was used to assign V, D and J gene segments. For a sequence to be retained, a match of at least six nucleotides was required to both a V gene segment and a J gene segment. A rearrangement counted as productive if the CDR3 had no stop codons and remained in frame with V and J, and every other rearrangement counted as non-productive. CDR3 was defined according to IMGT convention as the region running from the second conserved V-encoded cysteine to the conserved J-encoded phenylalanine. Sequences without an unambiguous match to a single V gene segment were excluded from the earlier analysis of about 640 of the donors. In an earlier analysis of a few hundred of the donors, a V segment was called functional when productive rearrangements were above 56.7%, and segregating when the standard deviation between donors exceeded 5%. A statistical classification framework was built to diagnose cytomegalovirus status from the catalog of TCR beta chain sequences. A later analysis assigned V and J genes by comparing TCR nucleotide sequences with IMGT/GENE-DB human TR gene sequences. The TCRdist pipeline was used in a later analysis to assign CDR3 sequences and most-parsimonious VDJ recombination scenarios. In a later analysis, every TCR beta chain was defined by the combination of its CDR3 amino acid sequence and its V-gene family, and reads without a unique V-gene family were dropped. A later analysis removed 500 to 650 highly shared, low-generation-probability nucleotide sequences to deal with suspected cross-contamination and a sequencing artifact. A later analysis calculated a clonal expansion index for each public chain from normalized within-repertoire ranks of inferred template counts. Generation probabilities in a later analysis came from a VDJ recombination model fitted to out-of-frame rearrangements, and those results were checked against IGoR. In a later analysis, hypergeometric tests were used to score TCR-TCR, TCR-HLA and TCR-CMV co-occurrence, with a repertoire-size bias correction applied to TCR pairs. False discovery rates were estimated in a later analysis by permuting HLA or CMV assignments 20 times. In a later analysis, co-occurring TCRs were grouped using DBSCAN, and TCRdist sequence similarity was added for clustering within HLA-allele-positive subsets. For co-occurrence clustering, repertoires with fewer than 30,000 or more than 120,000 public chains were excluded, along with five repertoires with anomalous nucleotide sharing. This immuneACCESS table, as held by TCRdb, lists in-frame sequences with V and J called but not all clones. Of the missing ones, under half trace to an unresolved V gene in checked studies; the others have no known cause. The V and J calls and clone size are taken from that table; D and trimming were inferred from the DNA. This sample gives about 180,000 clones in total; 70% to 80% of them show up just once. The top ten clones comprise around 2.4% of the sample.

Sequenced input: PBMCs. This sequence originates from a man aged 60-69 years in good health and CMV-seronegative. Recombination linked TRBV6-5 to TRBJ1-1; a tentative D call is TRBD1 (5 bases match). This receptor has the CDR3 CASRGGSEAFF. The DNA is TGTGCCAGCAGGGGGGGGTCTGAAGCTTTCTTT.